The clone carrying this T cell receptor (beta chain) has a handful of counts. Its antigen is undetermined. This beta chain was picked up by a library intended for alpha chains and is off target, so its count carries little meaning. The CDR3 runs to 16 residues. Trimming removed 0 bases at V and 0 bases at J, with 13 bases between. Germline V gene lookup returns CDR1 DFQATT and CDR2 SNEGSKA (reference sequence). This entry belongs to a study of spatial heterogeneity in lung cancer. Background on the study: The correlation between TCR transcript counts in tumor regions and a T cell module score from matched bulk RNA-seq was strong. Raw reads showed each unique TCR and UMI combination turning up more than ten times on average. Study results and limitations: How many expanded intratumoral alpha and beta TCRs were present tracked the tumor mutation count, which was a count of nonsynonymous mutations.

Sample time point: sample taken at primary tumor resection. Whole RNA from tumor, nontumor lung or frozen PBMC was sequenced unsorted. TCRdb called the 5' RACE reads again in MiXCR, with one record for every CDR3 protein. Among around 18,000 distinct CDR3 sequences, about 9.6% were seen once, and the ten largest hold less than 25%. The V call is TRBV20-1, the J call TRBJ2-3; a weak D match, TRBD2 (6 bases). The sequences come from lung tumor tissue, collected at surgery. This receptor was identified in a female donor with early-stage non-small cell lung cancer. CDR3 DNA sequence: TGCAGTGCTAGAGATGAAGCGGGTTCTAGCACAGATACGCAGTATTTT. The encoded protein is CSARDEAGSSTDTQYF.